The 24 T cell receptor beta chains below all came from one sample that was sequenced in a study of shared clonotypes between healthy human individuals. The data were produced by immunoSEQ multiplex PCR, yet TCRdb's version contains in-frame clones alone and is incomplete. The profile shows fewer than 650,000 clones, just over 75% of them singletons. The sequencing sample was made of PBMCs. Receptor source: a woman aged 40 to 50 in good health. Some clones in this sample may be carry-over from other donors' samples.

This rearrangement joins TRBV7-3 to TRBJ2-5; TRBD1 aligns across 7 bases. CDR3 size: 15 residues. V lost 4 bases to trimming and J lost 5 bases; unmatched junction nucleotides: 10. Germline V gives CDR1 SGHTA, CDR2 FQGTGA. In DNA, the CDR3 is TGTGCCAGCAGCTCAGACAGGGACCGCGATGAGACCCAGTACTTC. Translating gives CASSSDRDRDETQYF.

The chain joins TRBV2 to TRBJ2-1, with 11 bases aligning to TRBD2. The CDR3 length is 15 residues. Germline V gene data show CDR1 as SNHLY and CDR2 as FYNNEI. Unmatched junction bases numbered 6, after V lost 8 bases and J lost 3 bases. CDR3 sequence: CASAPGLADYNEQFF. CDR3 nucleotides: TGTGCCAGCGCTCCGGGACTAGCGGACTACAATGAGCAGTTCTTC.

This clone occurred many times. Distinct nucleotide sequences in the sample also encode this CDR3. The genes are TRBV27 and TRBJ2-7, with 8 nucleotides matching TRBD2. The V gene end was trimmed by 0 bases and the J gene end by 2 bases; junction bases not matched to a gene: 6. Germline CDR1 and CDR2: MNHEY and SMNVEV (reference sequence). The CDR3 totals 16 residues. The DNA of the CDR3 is TGTGCCAGCAGTTTATCTCCCGGACTAGCAACCTACGAGCAGTACTTC. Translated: CASSLSPGLATYEQYF.

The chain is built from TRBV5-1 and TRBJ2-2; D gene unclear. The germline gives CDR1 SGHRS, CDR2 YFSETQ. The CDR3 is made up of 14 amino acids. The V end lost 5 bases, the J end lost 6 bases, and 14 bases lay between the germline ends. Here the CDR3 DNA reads TGCGCCAGCAGTATGGTACTATCCGCCGGGGAGCTGTTTTTT. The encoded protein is CASSMVLSAGELFF.

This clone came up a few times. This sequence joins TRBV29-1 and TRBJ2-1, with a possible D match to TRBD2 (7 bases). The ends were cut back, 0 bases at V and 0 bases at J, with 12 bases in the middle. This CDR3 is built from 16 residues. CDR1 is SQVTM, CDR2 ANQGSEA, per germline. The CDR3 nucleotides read TGCAGCGTTGAAGATCAAGGGGGGGTCTCCTACAATGAGCAGTTCTTC. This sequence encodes CSVEDQGGVSYNEQFF.

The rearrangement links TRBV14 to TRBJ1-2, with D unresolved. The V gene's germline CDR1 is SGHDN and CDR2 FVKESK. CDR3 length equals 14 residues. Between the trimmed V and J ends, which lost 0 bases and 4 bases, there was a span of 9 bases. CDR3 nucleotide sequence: TGTGCCAGCAGCCAAGATCCGTGGCTCTATGGCTACACCTTC. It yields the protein CASSQDPWLYGYTF.

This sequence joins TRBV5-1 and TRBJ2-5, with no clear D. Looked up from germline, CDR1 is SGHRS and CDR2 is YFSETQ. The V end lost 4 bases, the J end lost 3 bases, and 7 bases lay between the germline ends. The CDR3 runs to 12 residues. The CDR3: CASSPVEETQYF. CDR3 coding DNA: TGCGCCAGCAGCCCGGTCGAAGAGACCCAGTACTTC.

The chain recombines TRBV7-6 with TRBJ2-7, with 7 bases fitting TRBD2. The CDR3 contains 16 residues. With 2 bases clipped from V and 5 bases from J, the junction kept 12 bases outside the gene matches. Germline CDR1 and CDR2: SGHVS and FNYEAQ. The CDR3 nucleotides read TGTGCCAGCAGCTTACGTCTAGGACACCGGGGGGACGAGCAGTACTTC. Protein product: CASSLRLGHRGDEQYF.

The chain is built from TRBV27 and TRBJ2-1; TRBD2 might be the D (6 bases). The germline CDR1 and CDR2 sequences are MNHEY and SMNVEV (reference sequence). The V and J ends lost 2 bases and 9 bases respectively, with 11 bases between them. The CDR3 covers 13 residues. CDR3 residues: CASSLIGTPEQFF. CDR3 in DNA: TGTGCCAGCAGTTTAATCGGGACTCCTGAGCAGTTCTTC.

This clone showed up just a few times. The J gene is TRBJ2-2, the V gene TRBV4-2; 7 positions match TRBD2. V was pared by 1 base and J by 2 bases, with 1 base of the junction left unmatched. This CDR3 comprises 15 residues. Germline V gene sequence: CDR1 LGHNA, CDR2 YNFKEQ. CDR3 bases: TGTGCCAGCAGCCAAGGGGGACTAAACACCGGGGAGCTGTTTTTT. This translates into CASSQGGLNTGELFF.

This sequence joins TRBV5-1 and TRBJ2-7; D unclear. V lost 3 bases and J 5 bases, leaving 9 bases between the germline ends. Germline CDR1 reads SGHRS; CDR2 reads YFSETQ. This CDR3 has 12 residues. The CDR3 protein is CASSSIWDEQYF. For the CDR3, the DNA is TGCGCCAGCAGCTCGATCTGGGACGAGCAGTACTTC.

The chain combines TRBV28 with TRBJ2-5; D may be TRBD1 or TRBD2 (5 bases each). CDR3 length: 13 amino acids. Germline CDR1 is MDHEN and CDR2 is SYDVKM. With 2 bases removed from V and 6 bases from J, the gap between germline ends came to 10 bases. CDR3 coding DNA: TGTGCCAGCAGTTTACAACCGGGGCAGACCCAGTACTTC. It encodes CASSLQPGQTQYF.

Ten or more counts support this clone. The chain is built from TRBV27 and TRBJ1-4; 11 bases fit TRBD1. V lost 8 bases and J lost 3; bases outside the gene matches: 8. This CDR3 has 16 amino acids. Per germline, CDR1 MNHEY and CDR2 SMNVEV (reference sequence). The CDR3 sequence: CASRDRGTGANEKLFF. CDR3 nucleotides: TGTGCCAGCCGGGACAGGGGGACGGGGGCTAATGAAAAACTGTTTTTT.

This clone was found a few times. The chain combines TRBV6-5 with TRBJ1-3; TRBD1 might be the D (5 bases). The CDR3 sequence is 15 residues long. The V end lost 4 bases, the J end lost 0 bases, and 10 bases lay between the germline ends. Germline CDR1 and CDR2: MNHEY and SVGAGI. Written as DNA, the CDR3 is TGTGCCAGCAGTTGGAGGGGCATCTCTGGAAACACCATATATTTT. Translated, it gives CASSWRGISGNTIYF.

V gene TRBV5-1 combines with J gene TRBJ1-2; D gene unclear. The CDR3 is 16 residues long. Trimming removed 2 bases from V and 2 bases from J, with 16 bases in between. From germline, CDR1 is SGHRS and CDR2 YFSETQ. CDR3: CASSFAASGYNYGYTF. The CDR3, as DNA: TGCGCCAGCAGCTTCGCGGCTTCAGGTTACAACTATGGCTACACCTTC. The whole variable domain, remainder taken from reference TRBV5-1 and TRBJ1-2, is KAGVTQTPRYLIKTRGQQVTLSCSPISGHRSVSWYQQTPGQGLQFLFEYFSETQRNKGNFPGRFSGRQFSNSRSEMNVSTLELGDSALYLCASSFAASGYNYGYTFGSGTRLTVV.

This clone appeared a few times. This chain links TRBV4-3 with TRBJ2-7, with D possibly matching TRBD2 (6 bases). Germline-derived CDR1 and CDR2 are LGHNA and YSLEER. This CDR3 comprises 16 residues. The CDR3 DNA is TGCGCCAGCAGCCAGGGATTATCGGGACTCCGGGCCGAGCAGTACGTT. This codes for CASSQGLSGLRAEQYV.

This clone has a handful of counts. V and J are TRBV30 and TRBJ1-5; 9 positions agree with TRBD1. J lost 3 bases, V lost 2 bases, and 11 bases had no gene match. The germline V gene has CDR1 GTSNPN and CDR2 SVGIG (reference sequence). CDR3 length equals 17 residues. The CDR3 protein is CAWSIRDRVTLNQPQHF. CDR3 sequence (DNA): TGTGCCTGGAGTATCCGGGACAGGGTGACCCTCAATCAGCCCCAGCATTTT.

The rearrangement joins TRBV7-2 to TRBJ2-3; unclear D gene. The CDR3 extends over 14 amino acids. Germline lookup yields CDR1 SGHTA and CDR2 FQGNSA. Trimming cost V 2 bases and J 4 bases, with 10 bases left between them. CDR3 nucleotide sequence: TGTGCCAGCAGCTTAAGGCACTGGCCAGATACGCAGTATTTT. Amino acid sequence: CASSLRHWPDTQYF.

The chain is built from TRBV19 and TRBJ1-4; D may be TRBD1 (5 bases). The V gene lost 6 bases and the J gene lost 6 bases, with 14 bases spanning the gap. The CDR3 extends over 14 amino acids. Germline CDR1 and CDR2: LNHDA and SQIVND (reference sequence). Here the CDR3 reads CASRRGALDEKLFF. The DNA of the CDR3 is TGTGCCAGTAGGCGCGGGGCATTGGATGAAAAACTGTTTTTT.

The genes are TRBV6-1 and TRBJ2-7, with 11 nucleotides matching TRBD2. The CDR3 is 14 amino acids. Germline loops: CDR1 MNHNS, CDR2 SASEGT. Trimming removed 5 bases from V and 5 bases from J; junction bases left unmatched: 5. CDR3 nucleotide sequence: TGTGCCAGCAGTATAGCGGGAGGGCCCCACGAGCAGTACTTC. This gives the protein CASSIAGGPHEQYF.

The CDR3 DNA sequence: TGCGCCAGCAGCTTTAATCCTAGCGGGAGGGTCGTCGCCGGGGAGCTGTTTTTT. It is translated as CASSFNPSGRVVAGELFF. The rearrangement joins TRBV5-1 to TRBJ2-2; 12 nucleotides line up with TRBD2. CDR1 is SGHRS, CDR2 YFSETQ, per germline. V dropped 2 bases and J dropped 6; count of bases not matched to a gene: 11. The CDR3 extends over 18 amino acids.

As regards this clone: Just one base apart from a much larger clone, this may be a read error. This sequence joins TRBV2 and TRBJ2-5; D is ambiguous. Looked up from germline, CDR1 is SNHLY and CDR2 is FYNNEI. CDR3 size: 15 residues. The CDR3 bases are TGTGTCAGCAGTGAACGGGTAGTAGGGAAGGTCACCCAGTACTTC. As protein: CVSSERVVGKVTQYF.

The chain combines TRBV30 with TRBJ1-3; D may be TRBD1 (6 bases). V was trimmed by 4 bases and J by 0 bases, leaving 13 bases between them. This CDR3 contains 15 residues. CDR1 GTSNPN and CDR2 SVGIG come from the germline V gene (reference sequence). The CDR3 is CAWTGALFSGNTIYF. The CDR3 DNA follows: TGTGCCTGGACAGGGGCGCTTTTCTCTGGAAACACCATATATTTT. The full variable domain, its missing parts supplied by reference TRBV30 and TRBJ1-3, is SQTIHQWPATLVQPVGSPLSLECTVEGTSNPNLYWYRQAAGRGLQLLFYSVGIGQISSEVPQNLSASRPQDRQFILSSKKLLLSDSGFYLCAWTGALFSGNTIYFGEGSWLTVV.

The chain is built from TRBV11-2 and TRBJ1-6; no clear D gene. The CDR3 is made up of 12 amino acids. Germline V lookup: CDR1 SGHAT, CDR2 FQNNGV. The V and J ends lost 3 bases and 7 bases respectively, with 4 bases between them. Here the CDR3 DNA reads TGTGCCAGCAGCTTCATCAATTCACCCCTCCACTTT. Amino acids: CASSFINSPLHF.